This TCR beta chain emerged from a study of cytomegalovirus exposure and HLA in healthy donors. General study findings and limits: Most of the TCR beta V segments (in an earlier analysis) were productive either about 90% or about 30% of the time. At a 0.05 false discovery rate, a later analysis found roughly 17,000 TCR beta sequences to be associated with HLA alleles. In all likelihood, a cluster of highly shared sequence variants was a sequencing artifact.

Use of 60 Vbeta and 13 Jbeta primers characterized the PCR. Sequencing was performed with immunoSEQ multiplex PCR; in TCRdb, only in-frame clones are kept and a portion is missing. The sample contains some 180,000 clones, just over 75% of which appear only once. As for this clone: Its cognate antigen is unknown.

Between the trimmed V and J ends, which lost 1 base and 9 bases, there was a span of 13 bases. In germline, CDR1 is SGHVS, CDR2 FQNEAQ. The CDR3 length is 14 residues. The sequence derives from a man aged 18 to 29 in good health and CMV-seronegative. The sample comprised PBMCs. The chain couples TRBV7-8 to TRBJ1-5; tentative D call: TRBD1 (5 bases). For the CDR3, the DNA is TGTGCCAGCAGCTTAGTACAGGACGGGGGGCCCCAGCATTTT. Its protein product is CASSLVQDGGPQHF.